This paragraph reports one TCR beta chain. Its antigen is unknown. Base quality data are lacking; no much larger clone is found one base away. The sample originates from a study of T-cell memory formation after mild COVID-19 (dated by TCRdb to the early 2020s). About the study as a whole: Most TCR sequence clusters were specific to one of the two donors. In a couple of donors, T-cell clones that expanded and contracted after mild COVID-19 were followed by sequencing TCRalpha and TCRbeta repertoires longitudinally. Two young, previously healthy adult volunteers, one female and one male, were included in the cohort.

Sequencing instrument: Illumina NovaSeq 6000. Using 5'RACE with constant-segment primers, TCRalpha and TCRbeta cDNA libraries were constructed, with sample barcodes and unique molecular identifiers added in the process. RNA was extracted from every sample with Trizol reagent. The libraries were amplified in two PCR steps, and the second step added a second sample barcode and Illumina TruSeq adapters. Libraries were sequenced on an Illumina NovaSeq with 2 x 150 bp paired-end reads. The authors' analysis ran thus. Reads were demultiplexed and collapsed into UMI-guided consensus sequences with migec v1.2.7. Using mixcr v2.1.11, the UMI consensuses were aligned to TRA and TRB V and J templates and assembled into clonotypes. A clonotype was counted as expanded or contracted only when both edgeR and NoisET called the clonotype significant, with the noise models trained on biological replicates. For edgeR calls, a false discovery rate-adjusted p below 0.01 and a log2 fold-change threshold of 1 were applied. PCA with hierarchical clustering of max-normalized trajectories of the 1000 most abundant clonotypes was used as exploratory dynamics analysis. The CD4 or CD8 phenotype of responding clones was assigned using the separately sequenced CD4+ and CD8+ repertoires. TCRdb reworked the public reads: Q25 trimming with fastp, MiXCR clone assembly, productive beta chains retained. Identical CDR3 proteins give one entry, which carries the most common genes and DNA. The V and J calls reflect TCRdb's pipeline rather than the authors' work. The sample contains about 140,000 distinct CDR3 sequences, 11% to 15% of them found a single time. The ten largest account for 28% of the sample.

Ficoll-Paque density gradient centrifugation was used to isolate PBMCs. As encoded in the germline V gene (reference sequence), CDR1 is DFQATT while CDR2 is SNEGSKA. The V and J ends are trimmed by 1 base and 1 base, leaving 3 bases between them. The CDR3 runs 12 residues from the cysteine to the phenylalanine. The DNA shown is the 36-base CDR3, in frame from base 1. The study at large found these results: Clones that contracted from day 15 to 85 showed balanced CD4/CD8 phenotypes, whereas a second wave of clones that expanded from day 15 to 37 leaned towards CD4+. SARS-CoV-2 specificity was not confirmed for the second-wave clones peaking on day 37. Some responding clones were detected in pre-infection memory, which suggested that pre-existing cross-reactive memory T cells had joined the SARS-CoV-2 response. Contracting CD4+ clones turned up mainly in the CM and EM memory subsets, whereas EMRA was where CD8+ clones were enriched. The study covered only two mild cases, and larger cohorts including severe cases with pre-infection samples were considered necessary.

Sample: PBMCs or a T cell subset sorted from them (not recorded which). The receptor was derived from an adult woman who had mild COVID-19 (a few samples of this study predate the infection). The sample titles of this study are shuffled in the database, so cell type and time point are left out; the donor was told from shared clones. This sequence uses TRBV20-1 and TRBJ2-3; the D gene lacks a confident call. The encoded CDR3 is CSARGGTDTQYF. The DNA is TGCAGTGCTAGAGGGGGCACAGATACGCAGTATTTT.